Following are 9 T cell receptor beta chains from one sample sequenced in a study of blood T cell repertoires in COVID-19. The protocol was immunoSEQ multiplex PCR, while the TCRdb copy is restricted to in-frame clones and leaves out a portion. The sample includes fewer than 450,000 clones, 90% to 95% of them seen just once. Sequenced sample: peripheral blood. These receptors all stem from a woman between 18 and 29 years old who had recovered from COVID-19.

The chain employs TRBV5-1 and TRBJ1-6; 8 bases fit TRBD1. The ends lost 2 bases at V and 10 bases at J; junction bases unmatched: 11. The CDR3 consists of 16 residues. CDR1 is SGHRS and CDR2 is YFSETQ in the germline V gene. CDR3 in DNA: TGCGCCAGCAGCTTAACACCGGGACAGGCTGGATCACCCCTCCACTTT. Translated, it gives CASSLTPGQAGSPLHF.

V is TRBV12-3 or TRBV12-4 and J is TRBJ1-2, with no clear D. V was trimmed by 3 bases and J by 5 bases, leaving 10 bases between them. This CDR3 is 13 amino acids long. The CDR3 reads CASSFTARYGYTF. CDR3 bases: TGTGCCAGCAGTTTCACCGCTAGGTATGGCTACACCTTC.

The sample holds many counts of this clone. The chain links TRBV9 to TRBJ2-3, with 10 bases fitting TRBD2. CDR3 length: 16 residues. The ends lost 0 bases at V and 4 bases at J; junction bases unmatched: 5. Germline CDR1 reads SGDLS; CDR2 reads YYNGEE. The chain's CDR3 is CASSVGVAGGADTQYF. In DNA form, the CDR3 reads TGTGCCAGCAGCGTAGGTGTAGCGGGAGGAGCAGATACGCAGTATTTT.

The J gene is TRBJ1-2, the V gene TRBV7-2, with 7 bases matching TRBD1. The ends lost 1 base at V and 5 bases at J; junction bases unmatched: 7. The V gene's germline CDR1 is SGHTA and CDR2 FQGNSA. The CDR3 is 15 residues long. The CDR3 bases are TGTGCCAGCAGCTTAGGACGGACAGGCAGTTATGGCTACACCTTC. It codes for CASSLGRTGSYGYTF.

The chain links TRBV2 to TRBJ1-2; a possible D gene is TRBD1 (6 bases). Deletions cut 4 bases from V and 2 bases from J, with 11 bases between. CDR3 size: 14 residues. CDR1 and CDR2 from the germline V gene are SNHLY and FYNNEI. The CDR3 DNA sequence: TGTGCCAGCAGTGCCCAGGGGCCCAACTATGGCTACACCTTC. Its translation: CASSAQGPNYGYTF. Full variable domain (outside the CDR3, taken from reference TRBV2 and TRBJ1-2): EPEVTQTPSHQVTQMGQEVILRCVPISNHLYFYWYRQILGQKVEFLVSFYNNEISEKSEIFDDQFSVERPDGSNFTLKIRSTKLEDSAMYFCASSAQGPNYGYTFGSGTRLTVV.

This clone is a singleton in its sample. The rearrangement links TRBV5-6 to TRBJ2-7; 14 nucleotides agree with TRBD2. CDR1 and CDR2 from the germline V gene are SGHDT and YYEEEE. This CDR3 contains 15 residues. The junction had 3 bases not matched to a gene; V was cut back by 4 bases and J by 3 bases. In DNA form, the CDR3 reads TGTGCCAGCAGCCCGGGACTAGCGGGGGACTACGAGCAGTACGTC. Amino acids: CASSPGLAGDYEQYV.

This clone was detected only once. The chain combines TRBV19 with TRBJ1-2; a possible D gene is TRBD1 (5 bases). V shed 7 bases and J shed 2 bases, with 8 bases lying between them. The CDR3 sequence is 12 residues long. Germline loops: CDR1 LNHDA, CDR2 SQIVND (reference sequence). This CDR3 is CASNRQNYGYTF. The CDR3 DNA reads as TGTGCCAGTAATAGACAGAACTATGGCTACACCTTC.

This sequence joins TRBV7-9 and TRBJ2-5; D perhaps matches TRBD1 (6 bases). The CDR3 is 14 residues long. From germline, CDR1 is SEHNR and CDR2 FQNEAQ (reference sequence). Trimming took 6 bases from V and 0 from J, leaving 11 bases between them. The CDR3 coding sequence is TGTGCCAGCAGTTCGCGACAGGACCAAGAGACCCAGTACTTC. Amino acid sequence: CASSSRQDQETQYF.

This clone was recorded only once. The chain carries TRBV29-1 and TRBJ2-3, with a possible D match to TRBD2 (6 bases). The CDR3 length is 14 residues. Germline V lookup: CDR1 SQVTM, CDR2 ANQGSEA. V dropped 5 bases and J dropped 2 bases, with 14 bases sitting between them. For the CDR3, the DNA is TGCAGCGTTCGTTTCGGGACTTCCACAGATACGCAGTATTTT. Amino acids: CSVRFGTSTDTQYF.